This T cell receptor beta chain was recovered during a study of response to subunit inactivated influenza vaccine. Study-wide results and limits: Authors suggested few new T cells are recruited by each seasonal influenza vaccination.

Concerning this clonotype itself: Its antigen remains unknown.

The germline CDR1 and CDR2 sequences are MNHEY and SVGEGT. V shed 2 bases and J shed 4 bases, with 12 bases lying between them. The length of the CDR3 is 15 residues. TCRdb fed the RT-PCR reads into MiXCR, producing one record per CDR3 protein. Seen here are about 520,000 distinct CDR3 sequences, under 8.5% observed once, and the top ten hold approximately 14%. The clonotype was recovered from a man between 50 and 69 years old who received an inactivated influenza vaccine. Sequencing used PBMCs from blood, obtained roughly 24 months after vaccination. This sequence joins TRBV6-2 or TRBV6-3 and TRBJ2-1, with D possibly matching TRBD1 (6 bases). CDR3 residues: CASSYLRTDYNEQFF. The CDR3, as DNA: TGTGCCAGCAGTTACCTCAGGACAGATTACAATGAGCAGTTCTTC.